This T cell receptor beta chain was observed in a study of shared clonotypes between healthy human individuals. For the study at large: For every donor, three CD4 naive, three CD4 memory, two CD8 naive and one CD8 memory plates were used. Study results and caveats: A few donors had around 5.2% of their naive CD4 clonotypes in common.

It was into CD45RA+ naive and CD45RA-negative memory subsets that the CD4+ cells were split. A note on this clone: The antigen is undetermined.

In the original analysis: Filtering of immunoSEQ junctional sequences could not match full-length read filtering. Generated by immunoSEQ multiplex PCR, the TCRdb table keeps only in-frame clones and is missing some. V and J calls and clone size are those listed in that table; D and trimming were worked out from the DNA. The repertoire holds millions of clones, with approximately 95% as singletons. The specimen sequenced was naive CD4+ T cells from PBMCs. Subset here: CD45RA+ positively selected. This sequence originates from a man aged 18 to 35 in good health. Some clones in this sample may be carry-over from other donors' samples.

CDR3 DNA sequence: TGCGCCAGCAGCCAAAGGCTCGGGGCCTACGAGCAGTACTTC. It specifies CASSQRLGAYEQYF. The chain is built from TRBV5-1 and TRBJ2-7, with D perhaps TRBD2 (5 bases). The CDR3 runs 14 residues. V lost 4 bases and J 2 bases, leaving 13 bases between the germline ends. Germline lookup yields CDR1 SGHRS and CDR2 YFSETQ.